These 2 T cell receptor beta chains came from one sample sequenced in a study of blood T cells in healthy people across ages. The use of a sample-barcoded 5' primer and a J-beta primer mix characterized a second PCR of 7 to 11 cycles. TCRdb re-called the 5' RACE reads with MiXCR, one entry per CDR3 protein. The table includes 1,500,000 or so distinct CDR3 sequences, under 55% detected once. Sequences were obtained from blood. The source is a woman aged 18-30 years in good health.

In its sample, this clonotype was seen once. The chain combines TRBV5-1 with TRBJ2-3; possible D gene TRBD2, 5 bases. This CDR3 comprises 15 residues. The V gene lost 4 bases and the J gene lost 4 bases, with 16 bases spanning the gap. The germline V gene has CDR1 SGHRS and CDR2 YFSETQ. Written as DNA, the CDR3 is TGCGCCAGCAGCATAGTGGGTCGAGCGGCAGATACGCAGTATTTT. Its translation: CASSIVGRAADTQYF.

CDR3 residues: CSARGTSGETQYF. The DNA for the CDR3 is TGCAGTGCTAGGGGGACTAGCGGGGAGACCCAGTACTTC. The V and J genes are TRBV20-1 and TRBJ2-7; 12 bases agree with TRBD2. The end of the DNA aligns better with TRBJ2-5, so the J call may be wrong. CDR1 is DFQATT and CDR2 is SNEGSKA in the germline V gene (reference sequence). CDR3 size: 13 residues.